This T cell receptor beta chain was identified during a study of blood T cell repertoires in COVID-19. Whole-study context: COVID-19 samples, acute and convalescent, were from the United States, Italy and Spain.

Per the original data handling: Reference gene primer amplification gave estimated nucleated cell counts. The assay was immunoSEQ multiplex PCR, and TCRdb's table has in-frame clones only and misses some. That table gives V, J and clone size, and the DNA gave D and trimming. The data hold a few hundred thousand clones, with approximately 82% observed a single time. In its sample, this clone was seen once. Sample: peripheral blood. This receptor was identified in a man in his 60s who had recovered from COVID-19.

CDR3: CASSLDTSYGYTF. The DNA for the CDR3 is TGTGCCAGCAGCCTCGACACAAGCTATGGCTACACCTTC. This sequence joins TRBV28 and TRBJ1-2; D is undetermined. V was clipped by 6 bases and J by 4 bases, with 12 bases between them. The CDR3 has 13 amino acids. The germline V gene has CDR1 MDHEN and CDR2 SYDVKM.